This TCR beta chain was profiled in a study of vaccination effects on CD4 cells after COVID-19. Study summary: Following the second dose by a median of 72 days, the post-vaccine samples were obtained.

CDR1 and CDR2 from the germline V gene are ENHRY and SYGVKD. Losses at the gene ends were 10 bases for V and 4 bases for J; bases not matched to a gene: 5. The CDR3 has 12 amino acids. The ViraFEST assay expanded antigen-specific CD4+ T cells with viral peptide pools before sequencing. Scientists isolated CD4+ T cells after a roughly 10-day culture period ended. Of the BNT162b2 and mRNA-1273 vaccines, participants received two doses of one or the other. Assay: immunoSEQ multiplex PCR; the TCRdb copy retains only in-frame clones and omits some. The sample lists under 30,000 clones, about 74% seen once, with roughly a sixth in the top ten. Details on this clone: Its antigen remains unknown.

The chain combines TRBV10-3 with TRBJ2-7, with TRBD1 matching over 9 bases. Sample: CD4+ T cells from PBMCs cultured with HCoV-OC43 spike peptides, taken after COVID-19 vaccination. Indicated subset: HCoV-OC43 spike overlapping peptide pool stimulation. The receptor was isolated from a human donor who received a COVID-19 vaccine. DNA for the CDR3: TGTGCCACAGAAGACAGGGGGTACGAGCAGTACTTC. Its translation: CATEDRGYEQYF.